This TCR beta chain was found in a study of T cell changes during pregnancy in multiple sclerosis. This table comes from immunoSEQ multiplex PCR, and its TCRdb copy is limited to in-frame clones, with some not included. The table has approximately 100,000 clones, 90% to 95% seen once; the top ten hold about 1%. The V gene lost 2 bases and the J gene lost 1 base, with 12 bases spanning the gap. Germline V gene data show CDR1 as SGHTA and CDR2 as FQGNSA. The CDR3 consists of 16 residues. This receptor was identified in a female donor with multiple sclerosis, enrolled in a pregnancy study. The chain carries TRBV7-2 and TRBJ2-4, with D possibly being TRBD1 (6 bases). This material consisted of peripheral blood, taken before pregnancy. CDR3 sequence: CASSLSAGAAKNIQYF. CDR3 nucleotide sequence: TGTGCCAGCAGCTTATCCGCAGGGGCGGCCAAAAACATTCAGTACTTC.